This entry describes one T cell receptor beta chain. This entry comes from a study of quantifying T cell responses using KT2 cells. Across the study: Reverse transcription used primers in the TCR alpha and beta constant regions.

An oligo carrying a UMI was ligated to the cDNA 3' end. The first PCR ran roughly 4 cycles with an equimolar RC1.1 and RC1.2 beta primer mix. TCRdb reanalysed the UMI-ligation and nested PCR reads using MiXCR and keeps one entry per CDR3 protein. The table lists fewer than 60,000 distinct CDR3 sequences, around a tenth of them singletons. The TCR sequence derives from a human donor. The sample comprised PBMCs spiked with cells of the T cell clone KT2.

The CDR3 region has the DNA TGTGCCAGCTCACCCCAGGGGGTGAGCTCCTACAATGAGCAGTTCTTC. Amino acids: CASSPQGVSSYNEQFF. The chain joins TRBV18 to TRBJ2-1; 7 bases fit TRBD1. This CDR3 contains 16 residues. V lost 3 bases and J lost 0; bases outside the gene matches: 5. CDR1 is KGHSH, CDR2 LQKENI, per germline.